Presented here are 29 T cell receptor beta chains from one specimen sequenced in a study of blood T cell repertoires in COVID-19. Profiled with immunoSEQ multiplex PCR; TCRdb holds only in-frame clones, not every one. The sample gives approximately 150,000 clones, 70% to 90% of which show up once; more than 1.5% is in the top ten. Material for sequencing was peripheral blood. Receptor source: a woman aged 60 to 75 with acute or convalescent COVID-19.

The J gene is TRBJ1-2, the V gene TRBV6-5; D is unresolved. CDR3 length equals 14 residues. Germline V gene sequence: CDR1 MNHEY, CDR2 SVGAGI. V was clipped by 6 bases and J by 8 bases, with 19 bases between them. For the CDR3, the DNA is TGTGCCAGCAGCCGTTCCTCAGGCTCCTTAGGCTACACCTTC. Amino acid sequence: CASSRSSGSLGYTF.

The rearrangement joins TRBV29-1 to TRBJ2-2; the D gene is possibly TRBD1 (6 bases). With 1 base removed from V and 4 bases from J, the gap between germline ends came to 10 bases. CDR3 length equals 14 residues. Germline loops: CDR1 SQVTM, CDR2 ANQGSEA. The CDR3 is CSVEAEQGTGELFF. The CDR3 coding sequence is TGCAGCGTTGAAGCGGAACAGGGCACCGGGGAGCTGTTTTTT.

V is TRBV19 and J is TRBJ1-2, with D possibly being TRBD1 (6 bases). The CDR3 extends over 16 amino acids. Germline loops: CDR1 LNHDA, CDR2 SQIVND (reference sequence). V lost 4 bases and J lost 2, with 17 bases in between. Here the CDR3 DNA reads TGTGCCAGTAGTACTCTCGGACAGCTTGAAAACTATGGCTACACCTTC. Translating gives CASSTLGQLENYGYTF.

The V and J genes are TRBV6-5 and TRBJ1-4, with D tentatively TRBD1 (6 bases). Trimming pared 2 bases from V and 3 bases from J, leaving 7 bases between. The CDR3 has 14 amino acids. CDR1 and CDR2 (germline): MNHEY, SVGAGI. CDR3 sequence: CASSYGGSNEKLFF. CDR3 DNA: TGTGCCAGCAGTTACGGGGGCTCTAATGAAAAACTGTTTTTT.

The CDR3 bases are TGTGCCAGCAGCCCCCCGCGGGGCTACTACAATGAGCAGTTCTTC. It translates to CASSPPRGYYNEQFF. The rearrangement uses TRBV5-6 and TRBJ2-1; a possible D gene is TRBD2 (6 bases). Germline V lookup: CDR1 SGHDT, CDR2 YYEEEE. V dropped 4 bases and J dropped 3 bases, with 14 bases sitting between them. This CDR3 is 15 amino acids long.

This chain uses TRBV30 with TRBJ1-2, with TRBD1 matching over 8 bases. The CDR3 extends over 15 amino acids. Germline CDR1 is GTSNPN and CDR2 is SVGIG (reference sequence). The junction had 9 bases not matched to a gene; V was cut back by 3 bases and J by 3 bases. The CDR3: CAWRERQGRDYGYTF. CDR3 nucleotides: TGTGCCTGGAGGGAACGACAGGGGAGGGACTATGGCTACACCTTC.

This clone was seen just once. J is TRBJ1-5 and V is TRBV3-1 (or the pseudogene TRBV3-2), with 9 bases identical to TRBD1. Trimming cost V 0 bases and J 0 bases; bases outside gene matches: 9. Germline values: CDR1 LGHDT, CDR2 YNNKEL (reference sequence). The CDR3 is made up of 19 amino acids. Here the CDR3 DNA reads TGTGCCAGCAGCCAAGACACGGGACAGGGCCCTTATAGCAATCAGCCCCAGCATTTT. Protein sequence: CASSQDTGQGPYSNQPQHF.

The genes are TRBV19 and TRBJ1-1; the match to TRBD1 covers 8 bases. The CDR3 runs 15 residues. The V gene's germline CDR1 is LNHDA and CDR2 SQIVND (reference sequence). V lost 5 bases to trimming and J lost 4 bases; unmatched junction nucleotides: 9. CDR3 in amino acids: CASSPGTGKTTEAFF. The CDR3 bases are TGTGCCAGTAGTCCCGGGACAGGCAAGACCACTGAAGCTTTCTTT.

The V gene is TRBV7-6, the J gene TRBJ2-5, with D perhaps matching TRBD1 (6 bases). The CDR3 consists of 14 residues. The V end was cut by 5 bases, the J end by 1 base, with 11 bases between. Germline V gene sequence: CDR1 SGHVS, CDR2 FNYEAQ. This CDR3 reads CASSVTGPQETQYF. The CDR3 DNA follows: TGTGCCAGCAGCGTTACAGGGCCCCAAGAGACCCAGTACTTC.

The DNA of the CDR3 is TGTGCCAGCAGCTTAGGGGACAATCGGGATGAAAAACTGTTTTTT. This codes for CASSLGDNRDEKLFF. The chain links TRBV7-2 to TRBJ1-4; possibly TRBD1 for D (6 bases). Germline loops: CDR1 SGHTA, CDR2 FQGNSA. V was cut by 1 base and J by 6 bases, with 12 bases left in between. The CDR3 runs to 15 residues.

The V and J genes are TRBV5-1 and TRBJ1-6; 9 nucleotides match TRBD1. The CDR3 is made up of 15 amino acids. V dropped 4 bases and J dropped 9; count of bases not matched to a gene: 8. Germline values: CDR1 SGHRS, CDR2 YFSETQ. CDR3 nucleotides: TGCGCCAGCAGCGCAGACAGGGGGACGGGTTCACCCCTCCACTTT. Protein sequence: CASSADRGTGSPLHF.

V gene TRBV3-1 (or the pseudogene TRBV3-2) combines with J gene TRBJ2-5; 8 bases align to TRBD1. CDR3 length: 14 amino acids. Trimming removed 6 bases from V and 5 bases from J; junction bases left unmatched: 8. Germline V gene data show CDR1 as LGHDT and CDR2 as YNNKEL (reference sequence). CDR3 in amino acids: CASRPTGEGETQYF. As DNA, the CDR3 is TGTGCCAGCAGACCGACAGGGGAAGGGGAGACCCAGTACTTC.

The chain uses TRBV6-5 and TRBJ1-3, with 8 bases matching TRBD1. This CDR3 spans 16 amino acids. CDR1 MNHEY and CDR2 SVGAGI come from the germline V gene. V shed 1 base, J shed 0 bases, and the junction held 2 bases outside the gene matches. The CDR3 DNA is TGTGCCAGCAGTTACTTGGGACAGGACTCTGGAAACACCATATATTTT. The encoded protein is CASSYLGQDSGNTIYF.

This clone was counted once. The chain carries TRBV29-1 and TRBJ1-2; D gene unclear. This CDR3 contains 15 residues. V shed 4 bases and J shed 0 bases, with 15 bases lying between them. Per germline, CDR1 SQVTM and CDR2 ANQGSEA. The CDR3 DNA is TGCAGCGTTGGAAGTCGCTCACTGTCTAACTATGGCTACACCTTC. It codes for CSVGSRSLSNYGYTF.

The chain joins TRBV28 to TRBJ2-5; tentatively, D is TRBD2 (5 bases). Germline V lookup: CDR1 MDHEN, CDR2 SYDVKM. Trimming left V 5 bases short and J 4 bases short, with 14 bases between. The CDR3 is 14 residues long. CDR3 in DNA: TGTGCCAGCAGTGAGCTCACTAGTCTAGAGACCCAGTACTTC. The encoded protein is CASSELTSLETQYF.

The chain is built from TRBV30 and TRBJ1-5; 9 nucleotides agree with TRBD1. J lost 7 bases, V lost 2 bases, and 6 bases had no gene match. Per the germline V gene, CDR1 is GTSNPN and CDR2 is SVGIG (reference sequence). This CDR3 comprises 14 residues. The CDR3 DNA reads TGTGCCTGGAGTACCGGGACAGGGATCCAGCCCCAGCATTTT. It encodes CAWSTGTGIQPQHF.

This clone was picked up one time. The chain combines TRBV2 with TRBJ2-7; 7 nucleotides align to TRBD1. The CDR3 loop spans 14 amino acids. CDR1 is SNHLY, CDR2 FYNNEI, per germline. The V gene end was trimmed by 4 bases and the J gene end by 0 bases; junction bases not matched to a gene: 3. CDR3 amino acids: CASSVQGSSYEQYF. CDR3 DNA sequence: TGTGCCAGCAGTGTACAGGGGAGCTCCTACGAGCAGTACTTC.

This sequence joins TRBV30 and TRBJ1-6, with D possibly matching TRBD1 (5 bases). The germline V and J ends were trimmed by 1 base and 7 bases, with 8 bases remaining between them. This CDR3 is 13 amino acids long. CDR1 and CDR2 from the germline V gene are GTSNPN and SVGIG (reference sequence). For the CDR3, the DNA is TGTGCCTGGAGTGCCTCAGGGAATTCACCCCTCCACTTT. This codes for CAWSASGNSPLHF.

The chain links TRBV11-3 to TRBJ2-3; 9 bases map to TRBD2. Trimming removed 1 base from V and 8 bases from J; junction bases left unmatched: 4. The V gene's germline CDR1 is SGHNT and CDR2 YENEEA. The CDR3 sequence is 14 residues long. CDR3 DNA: TGTGCCAGCAGCTTAGGGGTAGCGGGGGCTACGCAGTATTTT. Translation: CASSLGVAGATQYF.

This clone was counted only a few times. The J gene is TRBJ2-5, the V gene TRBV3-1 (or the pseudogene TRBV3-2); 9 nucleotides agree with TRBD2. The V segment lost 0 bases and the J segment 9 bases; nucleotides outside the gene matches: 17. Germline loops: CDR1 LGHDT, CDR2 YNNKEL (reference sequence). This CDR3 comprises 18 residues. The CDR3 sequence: CASSQELRFGSGGMAQYF. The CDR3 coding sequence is TGTGCCAGCAGCCAAGAACTCCGCTTCGGTAGCGGGGGAATGGCCCAGTACTTC.

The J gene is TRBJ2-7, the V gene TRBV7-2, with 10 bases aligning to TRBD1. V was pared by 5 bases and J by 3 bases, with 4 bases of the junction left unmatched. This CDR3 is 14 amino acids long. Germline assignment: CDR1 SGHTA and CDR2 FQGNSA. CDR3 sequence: CASSAGQGGYEQYF. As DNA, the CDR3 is TGTGCCAGCAGCGCCGGACAGGGGGGCTACGAGCAGTACTTC.

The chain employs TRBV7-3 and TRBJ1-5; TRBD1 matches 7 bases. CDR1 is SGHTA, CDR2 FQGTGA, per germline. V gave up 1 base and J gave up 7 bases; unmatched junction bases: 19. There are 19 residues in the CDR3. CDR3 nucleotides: TGTGCCAGCAGCTTAAATTTTGGTAACTCGACAGGGCCGATCCAGCCCCAGCATTTT. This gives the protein CASSLNFGNSTGPIQPQHF.

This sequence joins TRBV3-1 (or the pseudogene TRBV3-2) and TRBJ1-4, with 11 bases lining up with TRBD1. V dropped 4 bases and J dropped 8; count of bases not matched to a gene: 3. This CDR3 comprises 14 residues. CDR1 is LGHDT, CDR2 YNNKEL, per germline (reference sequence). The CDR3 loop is CASSRTGGNEKLFF. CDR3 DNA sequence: TGTGCCAGCAGCCGGACAGGGGGCAACGAAAAACTGTTTTTT.

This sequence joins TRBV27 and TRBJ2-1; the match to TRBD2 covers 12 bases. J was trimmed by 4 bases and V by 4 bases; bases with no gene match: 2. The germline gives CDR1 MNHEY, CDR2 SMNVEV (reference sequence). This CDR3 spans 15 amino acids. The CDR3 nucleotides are TGTGCCAGCAGTTGGACTAGCGGGACGTACAATGAGCAGTTCTTC. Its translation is CASSWTSGTYNEQFF.

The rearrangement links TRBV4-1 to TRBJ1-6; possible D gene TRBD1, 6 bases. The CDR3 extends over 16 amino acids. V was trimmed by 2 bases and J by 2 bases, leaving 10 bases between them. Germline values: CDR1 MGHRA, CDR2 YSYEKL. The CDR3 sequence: CASSQWGLTYNSPLHF. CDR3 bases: TGCGCCAGCAGCCAATGGGGGCTGACCTATAATTCACCCCTCCACTTT.

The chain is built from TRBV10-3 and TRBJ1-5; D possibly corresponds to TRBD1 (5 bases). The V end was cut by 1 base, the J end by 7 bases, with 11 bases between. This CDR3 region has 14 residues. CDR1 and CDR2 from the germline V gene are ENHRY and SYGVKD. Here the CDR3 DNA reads TGTGCCATCAGTGAGTTCGGGGGAACACAGCCCCAGCATTTT. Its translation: CAISEFGGTQPQHF.

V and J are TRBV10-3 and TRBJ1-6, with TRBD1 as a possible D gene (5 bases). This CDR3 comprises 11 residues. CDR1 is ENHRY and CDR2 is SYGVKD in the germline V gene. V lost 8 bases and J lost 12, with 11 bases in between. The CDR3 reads CAIRGVGPLHF. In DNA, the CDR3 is TGTGCCATCCGGGGGGTAGGACCCCTCCACTTT.

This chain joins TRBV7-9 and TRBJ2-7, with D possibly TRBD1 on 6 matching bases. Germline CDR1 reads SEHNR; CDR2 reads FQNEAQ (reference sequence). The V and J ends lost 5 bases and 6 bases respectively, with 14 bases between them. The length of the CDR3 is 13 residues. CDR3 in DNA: TGTGCCAGCAGCGCAACACAGGGTCCCGAGCAGTACTTC. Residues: CASSATQGPEQYF.

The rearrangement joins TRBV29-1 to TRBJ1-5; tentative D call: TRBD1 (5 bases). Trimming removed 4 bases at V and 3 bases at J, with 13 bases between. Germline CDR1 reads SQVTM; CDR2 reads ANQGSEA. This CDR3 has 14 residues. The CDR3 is CSVAEGASNQPQHF. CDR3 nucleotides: TGCAGCGTTGCTGAAGGGGCTTCCAATCAGCCCCAGCATTTT.